The next 21 T cell receptor beta chains were all read from a single sample in a study of blood T cell repertoires in COVID-19. Assay used: immunoSEQ multiplex PCR; TCRdb lists only in-frame clones, some missing. The sample consists of about 99,000 clones, more than 65% of them appearing once. The sequencing input was peripheral blood. All receptors come from a woman older than 75 with active or convalescent COVID-19.

This chain joins TRBV11-2 and TRBJ2-7, with 10 bases fitting TRBD1. Germline V lookup: CDR1 SGHAT, CDR2 FQNNGV. The CDR3 extends over 14 amino acids. V trimming: 5 bases; J trimming: 4 bases; junction bases outside the gene matches: 5. This CDR3 reads CASSKGTGEYEQYF. The CDR3 region has the DNA TGTGCCAGCAGCAAAGGGACAGGGGAGTACGAGCAGTACTTC.

V gene TRBV28 combines with J gene TRBJ1-4; D is unclear. Trimming shortened V by 5 bases and J by 8 bases, and 9 bases separated the two germline ends. Germline V gene lookup returns CDR1 MDHEN and CDR2 SYDVKM. CDR3 length equals 12 residues. Here the CDR3 DNA reads TGTGCCAGCAGTCCCCGGGAAGAAAAACTGTTTTTT. Protein: CASSPREEKLFF.

The rearrangement joins TRBV6-5 to TRBJ2-3; maybe TRBD1 (6 bases). Germline loops: CDR1 MNHEY, CDR2 SVGAGI. V dropped 6 bases and J dropped 2 bases, with 15 bases sitting between them. The CDR3 sequence is 15 residues long. The CDR3 spells CASRTDSLNTDTQYF. Written as DNA, the CDR3 is TGTGCCAGCAGAACGGACAGCCTAAACACAGATACGCAGTATTTT.

This chain uses TRBV29-1 with TRBJ2-3; maybe TRBD1 (6 bases). This CDR3 is 18 amino acids long. Trimming shortened V by 3 bases and J by 6 bases, and 28 bases separated the two germline ends. Germline V gene lookup returns CDR1 SQVTM and CDR2 ANQGSEA. The CDR3 protein is CSVELVETGLSVGDTQYF. The CDR3, as DNA: TGCAGCGTTGAGCTTGTCGAGACAGGATTATCGGTTGGGGATACGCAGTATTTT.

Only a few counts were recorded for this clone. The rearrangement uses TRBV6-1 and TRBJ2-7; D possibly corresponds to TRBD1 (6 bases). The CDR3 runs to 15 residues. Trimming cost V 2 bases and J 9 bases, with 20 bases left between them. Germline assignment: CDR1 MNHNS and CDR2 SASEGT. The chain's CDR3 is CASSESRGYPGGQYF. In DNA, the CDR3 is TGTGCCAGCAGTGAAAGCAGGGGCTACCCGGGTGGGCAGTACTTC.

The chain has TRBV29-1 and TRBJ1-2, with TRBD1 matching over 7 bases. The CDR3 has 13 amino acids. With 4 bases clipped from V and 3 bases from J, the junction kept 5 bases outside the gene matches. CDR1 and CDR2 (germline): SQVTM, ANQGSEA. The CDR3 DNA follows: TGCAGCGTTGCTGACAGGGCGTACTATGGCTACACCTTC. Protein sequence: CSVADRAYYGYTF.

The gene calls are TRBV4-1 and TRBJ2-7; 9 nucleotides line up with TRBD1. V was clipped by 1 base and J by 1 base; unmatched bases: 11. The germline gives CDR1 MGHRA, CDR2 YSYEKL. The CDR3 has 18 residues. This CDR3 is CASSQVPTGTGLSYEQYF. CDR3 coding DNA: TGCGCCAGCAGCCAAGTCCCCACCGGGACAGGGTTATCCTACGAGCAGTACTTC.

The chain combines TRBV9 with TRBJ1-2; D ambiguous. Trimming cost V 0 bases and J 4 bases, with 10 bases left between them. The CDR3 loop spans 14 amino acids. Germline V CDR1 and CDR2: SGDLS, YYNGEE. The CDR3, as DNA: TGTGCCAGCAGCGTAGACGGAGAGCGCTATGGCTACACCTTC. As protein: CASSVDGERYGYTF.

There are a few counts of this clone. The chain carries TRBV2 and TRBJ1-1, with D perhaps TRBD1 (6 bases). The V end lost 3 bases, the J end lost 4 bases, and 12 bases lay between the germline ends. Germline-derived CDR1 and CDR2 are SNHLY and FYNNEI. The CDR3 is 14 residues long. The CDR3 protein is CASSDIQGITEAFF. The CDR3 DNA reads TGTGCCAGCAGTGACATACAGGGAATCACTGAAGCTTTCTTT.

This chain connects TRBV5-1 to TRBJ2-1; 8 bases are shared with TRBD2. Germline V lookup: CDR1 SGHRS, CDR2 YFSETQ. The CDR3 sequence is 17 residues long. Trimming at V came to 2 bases and at J to 2 bases, leaving 9 bases not matched to a gene. CDR3 bases: TGCGCCAGCAGCTTAGTATCGGGAGGGGGTACCTACAATGAGCAGTTCTTC. It translates to CASSLVSGGGTYNEQFF.

The chain couples TRBV20-1 to TRBJ2-7; 16 positions agree with TRBD2. V lost 3 bases to trimming and J lost 6 bases; unmatched junction nucleotides: 8. CDR3 length: 16 amino acids. The germline CDR1 and CDR2 sequences are DFQATT and SNEGSKA (reference sequence). Here the CDR3 DNA reads TGCAGTGCTAGTAGGGGGACTAGCGGGAGGGCCCTCGAGCAGTACTTC. Translated, it gives CSASRGTSGRALEQYF.

The gene calls are TRBV9 and TRBJ2-5; unclear D gene. This CDR3 has 14 residues. V lost 3 bases and J 0 bases, leaving 9 bases between the germline ends. The germline V gene encodes CDR1 SGDLS and CDR2 YYNGEE. DNA of the CDR3: TGTGCCAGCAGCGATCCCAGGCACCAAGAGACCCAGTACTTC. Translated: CASSDPRHQETQYF.

The table lists this clone with a count of one. The chain uses TRBV7-2 and TRBJ2-1, with TRBD2 matching over 8 bases. This CDR3 has 17 residues. Trimming at V came to 5 bases and at J to 7 bases, leaving 16 bases not matched to a gene. Germline V gene lookup returns CDR1 SGHTA and CDR2 FQGNSA. CDR3 sequence reads: CASSIQPGLGGTNEQFF. The CDR3 DNA sequence: TGTGCCAGCAGCATCCAACCGGGACTAGGAGGGACGAATGAGCAGTTCTTC.

This clone turned up a few times. This chain uses TRBV5-1 with TRBJ2-5; possible D gene TRBD2, 5 bases. Trimming took off 3 bases at V and 7 bases at J, with 13 bases between the two ends. This CDR3 is 13 amino acids long. CDR1 and CDR2 from the germline V gene are SGHRS and YFSETQ. CDR3 region: CASSYRTEGTQYF. CDR3 sequence (DNA): TGCGCCAGCAGCTACCGGACCGAGGGGACCCAGTACTTC.

V usage is TRBV5-1 and J usage is TRBJ2-2; a weak D match, TRBD1 (5 bases). Germline CDR1 is SGHRS and CDR2 is YFSETQ. With 0 bases removed from V and 6 bases from J, the gap between germline ends came to 15 bases. This CDR3 has 16 residues. The CDR3 nucleotides read TGCGCCAGCAGCTTGGCGCAGGGAAGAAATCCCGGGGAGCTGTTTTTT. Its translation is CASSLAQGRNPGELFF.

The gene calls are TRBV27 and TRBJ1-1, with 8 bases fitting TRBD1. J gave up 1 base and V 6 bases, and 1 base lay outside the gene matches. This CDR3 region has 13 residues. Germline CDR1 reads MNHEY; CDR2 reads SMNVEV (reference sequence). The CDR3 DNA is TGTGCCAGCAGGGGGACAGGGAACACTGAAGCTTTCTTT. This translates into CASRGTGNTEAFF.

The V gene is TRBV28, the J gene TRBJ1-2; 10 bases are a match to TRBD1. V lost 5 bases, J lost 5 bases, and 5 bases stayed unmatched. CDR1 is MDHEN, CDR2 SYDVKM, per germline. This CDR3 spans 14 amino acids. The CDR3 protein is CASSRQGAVYGYTF. CDR3 in DNA: TGTGCCAGCAGTCGACAGGGGGCGGTTTATGGCTACACCTTC.

With regard to this clone: At one boundary the junction diverges from the germline segment, which might be a read error. J is TRBJ2-5 and V is TRBV5-1; the match to TRBD2 covers 7 bases. Germline V gene data show CDR1 as SGHRS and CDR2 as YFSETQ. The CDR3 is 15 amino acids. CDR3 residues: CASRGMTSPQETQYF. For the CDR3, the DNA is TGTGCCAGCCGCGGTATGACTAGCCCCCAAGAGACCCAGTACTTC. The full variable domain, in which reference TRBV5-1 and TRBJ2-5 provide the parts outside the CDR3, is KAGVTQTPRYLIKTRGQQVTLSCSPISGHRSVSWYQQTPGQGLQFLFEYFSETQRNKGNFPGRFSGRQFSNSRSEMNVSTLELGDSALYLCASRGMTSPQETQYFGPGTRLLVL.

CDR3 coding DNA: TGTGCCAGCAGCATGGGACAGCCAGGCTCCTACGAGCAGTACTTC. Protein product: CASSMGQPGSYEQYF. V and J are TRBV11-2 and TRBJ2-7, with 7 bases matching TRBD1. There are 15 residues in the CDR3. CDR1 is SGHAT and CDR2 is FQNNGV in the germline V gene. J was trimmed by 0 bases and V by 5 bases; bases with no gene match: 7.

This clone was picked up a small number of times. This chain uses TRBV11-2 with TRBJ2-7, with 8 bases lining up with TRBD1. Per germline, CDR1 SGHAT and CDR2 FQNNGV. The CDR3 runs to 13 residues. V was clipped by 4 bases and J by 3 bases; unmatched bases: 2. In DNA form, the CDR3 reads TGTGCCAGCAGCTATGACAGGGGCTACGAGCAGTACTTC. It encodes CASSYDRGYEQYF. The full variable domain, rest sourced from reference TRBV11-2 and TRBJ2-7, is EAGVAQSPRYKIIEKRQSVAFWCNPISGHATLYWYQQILGQGPKLLIQFQNNGVVDDSQLPKDRFSAERLKGVDSTLKIQPAKLEDSAVYLCASSYDRGYEQYFGPGTRLTVT.

About this clone itself: One end of the junction varies from germline; a read error may be responsible. V usage is TRBV5-1 and J usage is TRBJ1-5, with D possibly TRBD1 on 5 matching bases. The germline V gene has CDR1 SGHRS and CDR2 YFSETQ. This CDR3 region has 17 residues. The CDR3 DNA reads as TGTGCCAGCAGCGAATCGGCCGGGGGGACCGGCAATCAGCCCCAGCATTTT. This translates into CASSESAGGTGNQPQHF. Variable domain in full (rest from reference TRBV5-1 and TRBJ1-5): KAGVTQTPRYLIKTRGQQVTLSCSPISGHRSVSWYQQTPGQGLQFLFEYFSETQRNKGNFPGRFSGRQFSNSRSEMNVSTLELGDSALYLCASSESAGGTGNQPQHFGDGTRLSIL.